The 27 T cell receptor beta chains given below trace back to one sample, sequenced in a study of memory CD4+ T cells and cytomegalovirus serostatus. Single viable CD3+CD4+CD8-CD45RO+ cells were sorted as the memory CD4+ T cells. Profiling relied on immunoSEQ multiplex PCR, and the TCRdb table lists in-frame clones only, not all of them. Altogether more than 45,000 clones are present, approximately 83% being singletons, with the ten largest covering roughly 0.6%. What was sequenced was memory CD4+ T cells from blood. The source of these receptors is an adult in good health and CMV-seronegative.

The CDR3 nucleotides read TGTGCCAGCAGGGCAACGACTAGCGGGGGCCAAGAGACCCAGTACTTC. Its protein is CASRATTSGGQETQYF. V usage is TRBV2 and J usage is TRBJ2-5; 12 nucleotides agree with TRBD2. The CDR3 runs 16 residues. Germline CDR1 reads SNHLY; CDR2 reads FYNNEI. V was clipped by 6 bases and J by 1 base; unmatched bases: 6.

The chain links TRBV7-2 to TRBJ2-7; D may correspond to TRBD1 or TRBD2 (5 bases each). The germline gives CDR1 SGHTA, CDR2 FQGNSA. CDR3 length: 14 amino acids. The V gene lost 6 bases and the J gene lost 3 bases, with 15 bases spanning the gap. The CDR3 sequence is CASRARDGYYEQYF. The CDR3 DNA sequence: TGTGCCAGCAGGGCCCGGGACGGATACTACGAGCAGTACTTC.

The chain uses TRBV6-5 and TRBJ1-5; D gene unclear. Trimming stripped 8 bases from V and 4 bases from J, with 6 bases between. CDR1 is MNHEY, CDR2 SVGAGI, per germline. The CDR3 has 11 amino acids. As DNA, the CDR3 is TGTGCCAGCGGGATGAATCAGCCCCAGCATTTT. Protein product: CASGMNQPQHF.

In this sample, this clone turned up a few times. The rearrangement links TRBV2 to TRBJ2-7, with TRBD1 matching over 9 bases. CDR1 and CDR2 (germline): SNHLY, FYNNEI. Germline trimming cut 4 bases from V and 6 bases from J; bases unmatched to any gene: 4. The CDR3 is 13 residues long. CDR3: CASSARDRAEQYF. CDR3 nucleotide sequence: TGTGCCAGCAGTGCCCGGGACAGGGCCGAGCAGTACTTC. Variable domain in full (rest from reference TRBV2 and TRBJ2-7): EPEVTQTPSHQVTQMGQEVILRCVPISNHLYFYWYRQILGQKVEFLVSFYNNEISEKSEIFDDQFSVERPDGSNFTLKIRSTKLEDSAMYFCASSARDRAEQYFGPGTRLTVT.

The chain couples TRBV7-2 to TRBJ1-5, with 7 bases identical to TRBD1. Unmatched junction bases numbered 3, after V lost 1 base and J lost 0 bases. The CDR3 covers 16 residues. The germline V gene encodes CDR1 SGHTA and CDR2 FQGNSA. In nucleotides, the CDR3 is TGTGCCAGCAGCTTAGTTGGGACAGATAGCAATCAGCCCCAGCATTTT. Protein product: CASSLVGTDSNQPQHF.

The chain carries TRBV19 and TRBJ1-2; D is uncertain. The V end lost 4 bases, the J end lost 4 bases, and 13 bases lay between the germline ends. Looked up from germline, CDR1 is LNHDA and CDR2 is SQIVND (reference sequence). CDR3 length: 14 residues. As DNA, the CDR3 is TGTGCCAGTAGTACGGCAGGTGGAGCCTATGGCTACACCTTC. It encodes CASSTAGGAYGYTF.

V usage is TRBV19 and J usage is TRBJ2-2; unclear D gene. Germline-derived CDR1 and CDR2 are LNHDA and SQIVND (reference sequence). The CDR3 is 13 amino acids. Trimming pared 10 bases from V and 4 bases from J, leaving 13 bases between. The CDR3 here is CATRRSGTGELFF. The CDR3 DNA reads TGTGCCACCCGGAGATCTGGCACCGGGGAGCTGTTTTTT.

Only one count was recorded for this clone. J is TRBJ1-5 and V is TRBV7-2; a weak D match, TRBD1 (6 bases). Germline CDR1 is SGHTA and CDR2 is FQGNSA. The CDR3 covers 13 residues. V dropped 5 bases and J dropped 7 bases, with 12 bases sitting between them. CDR3 sequence reads: CASSRGQGQPQHF. The CDR3 region has the DNA TGTGCCAGCAGCCGGGGGCAGGGGCAGCCCCAGCATTTT.

The chain recombines TRBV4-1 with TRBJ2-5, with D tentatively TRBD2 (5 bases). Germline CDR1 MGHRA, CDR2 YSYEKL. The CDR3 is made up of 12 amino acids. The germline V and J ends were trimmed by 0 bases and 9 bases, with 8 bases remaining between them. The CDR3 DNA reads TGCGCCAGCAGCCAAGATGCGGGCCCCCAGTACTTC. This encodes CASSQDAGPQYF.

CDR3 coding DNA: TGTGCCAGCAGCGTAGTAGGTCCGGACACTGAAGCTTTCTTT. It is translated as CASSVVGPDTEAFF. The rearrangement joins TRBV9 to TRBJ1-1; D not certain. The germline gives CDR1 SGDLS, CDR2 YYNGEE. The ends were cut back, 0 bases at V and 3 bases at J, with 9 bases in the middle. CDR3 length: 14 amino acids. Using reference TRBV9 and TRBJ1-1 for the parts outside the CDR3, the full variable domain is DSGVTQTPKHLITATGQRVTLRCSPRSGDLSVYWYQQSLDQGLQFLIQYYNGEERAKGNILERFSAQQFPDLHSELNLSSLELGDSALYFCASSVVGPDTEAFFGQGTRLTVV.

This sequence joins TRBV5-1 and TRBJ2-1, with D unresolved. The CDR3 contains 12 residues. The V gene lost 2 bases and the J gene lost 5 bases, with 5 bases spanning the gap. CDR1 is SGHRS and CDR2 is YFSETQ in the germline V gene. The CDR3 is CASSFWDNEQFF. The CDR3 nucleotides are TGCGCCAGCAGCTTCTGGGACAATGAGCAGTTCTTC.

This clone was recorded only once. The rearrangement uses TRBV27 and TRBJ1-1; perhaps TRBD1 as D (6 bases). The CDR3 consists of 15 residues. V lost 5 bases, J lost 1 base, and 14 bases lay in between. The germline V gene encodes CDR1 MNHEY and CDR2 SMNVEV (reference sequence). The CDR3 loop is CASSVARGANTEAFF. In DNA, the CDR3 is TGTGCCAGCAGTGTAGCCCGGGGGGCGAACACTGAAGCTTTCTTT.

CDR3 DNA sequence: TGTGCCAGCAGTGAAGATAGGGACTACGAGCAGTACTTC. Encoded protein: CASSEDRDYEQYF. The rearrangement joins TRBV6-1 to TRBJ2-7; the D is unclear. Trimming pared 1 base from V and 3 bases from J, leaving 7 bases between. Per germline, CDR1 MNHNS and CDR2 SASEGT. The CDR3 loop spans 13 amino acids.

The V call is TRBV11-3, the J call TRBJ2-7; no firm D call. Trimming removed 6 bases at V and 0 bases at J, with 18 bases between. CDR1 is SGHNT, CDR2 YENEEA, per germline. This CDR3 has 16 residues. CDR3 protein: CASRRFRYSYSYEQYF. The DNA for the CDR3 is TGTGCCAGCAGGCGGTTCCGGTACAGCTACTCCTACGAGCAGTACTTC.

This clone was observed once. This chain links TRBV28 with TRBJ1-6, with TRBD1 matching over 8 bases. Trimming removed 6 bases from V and 8 bases from J; junction bases left unmatched: 6. Germline CDR1 reads MDHEN; CDR2 reads SYDVKM. The length of the CDR3 is 14 residues. The CDR3 sequence is CASRAGQAYSPLHF. The CDR3 region has the DNA TGTGCCAGCAGGGCGGGACAGGCTTATTCACCCCTCCACTTT.

J is TRBJ2-5 and V is TRBV6-5, with D perhaps matching TRBD1 (5 bases). The CDR3 loop spans 13 amino acids. The germline V gene encodes CDR1 MNHEY and CDR2 SVGAGI. The V end lost 7 bases, the J end lost 3 bases, and 12 bases lay between the germline ends. The CDR3 sequence: CASNGQGEETQYF. The CDR3 coding sequence is TGTGCCAGCAACGGGCAGGGCGAAGAGACCCAGTACTTC.

The chain combines TRBV29-1 with TRBJ2-5, with TRBD2 identical over 10 bases. This CDR3 has 13 amino acids. CDR1 and CDR2 from the germline V gene are SQVTM and ANQGSEA. The V and J ends lost 5 bases and 2 bases, in that order; junction bases with no gene match: 2. CDR3: CSVKAGGQETQYF. The CDR3 DNA sequence: TGCAGCGTTAAAGCGGGGGGGCAAGAGACCCAGTACTTC.

The J gene is TRBJ1-2, the V gene TRBV4-1; possibly TRBD1 for D (5 bases). The V gene lost 6 bases and the J gene lost 8 bases, with 13 bases spanning the gap. Germline-derived CDR1 and CDR2 are MGHRA and YSYEKL. This CDR3 contains 12 residues. The CDR3 spells CASSPDRVGYTF. CDR3 in DNA: TGCGCCAGCAGTCCCGACAGAGTCGGCTACACCTTC.

The V and J genes are TRBV11-2 and TRBJ2-1; D could derive from TRBD1 or TRBD2 (7 bases each). The CDR3 length is 15 residues. Germline V CDR1 and CDR2: SGHAT, FQNNGV. V was trimmed by 5 bases and J by 7 bases, leaving 18 bases between them. CDR3 sequence (DNA): TGTGCCAGCAGCCGCCAGGGGGGGGCGGAAAATGAGCAGTTCTTC. It encodes CASSRQGGAENEQFF.

The J gene is TRBJ1-4, the V gene TRBV7-8; 7 positions match TRBD1. The CDR3 totals 14 residues. Losses at the gene ends were 5 bases for V and 8 bases for J; bases not matched to a gene: 8. Germline CDR1 is SGHVS and CDR2 is FQNEAQ. CDR3: CASSIGTELEKLFF. The CDR3 DNA sequence: TGTGCCAGCAGCATTGGGACAGAGCTCGAAAAACTGTTTTTT.

V gene TRBV7-9 combines with J gene TRBJ1-3; no firm D call. Germline-derived CDR1 and CDR2 are SEHNR and FQNEAQ (reference sequence). There are 16 residues in the CDR3. The V and J ends lost 5 bases and 0 bases respectively, with 14 bases between them. Written as DNA, the CDR3 is TGTGCCAGCAGCAGGGCGACATTCTACTCTGGAAACACCATATATTTT. The encoded protein is CASSRATFYSGNTIYF.

The V and J genes are TRBV4-1 and TRBJ2-1; TRBD1 might be the D (6 bases). Germline CDR1 and CDR2: MGHRA and YSYEKL. Trimming cost V 5 bases and J 6 bases, with 14 bases left between them. The CDR3 is 14 residues long. DNA for the CDR3: TGCGCCAGCAGCTTACAGGGCGGATTCAATGAGCAGTTCTTC. It encodes CASSLQGGFNEQFF.

The gene calls are TRBV5-1 and TRBJ1-3, with D possibly TRBD1 on 5 matching bases. V was shortened by 4 bases and J by 0 bases, with 17 bases between the two germline ends. This CDR3 has 17 residues. From germline, CDR1 is SGHRS and CDR2 YFSETQ. CDR3 sequence (DNA): TGCGCCAGCAGCCCCAGACAGCCAGGAGGCTCTGGAAACACCATATATTTT. Protein sequence: CASSPRQPGGSGNTIYF.

This rearrangement joins TRBV18 to TRBJ2-5, with 9 bases identical to TRBD2. The CDR3 has 17 residues. Losses at the gene ends were 0 bases for V and 2 bases for J; bases not matched to a gene: 7. CDR1 and CDR2 from the germline V gene are KGHSH and LQKENI. The CDR3 DNA reads TGTGCCAGCTCACCACCTAGGACTAGCGTGGTGCAAGAGACCCAGTACTTC. It is translated as CASSPPRTSVVQETQYF.

The chain carries TRBV4-1 and TRBJ2-7, with 7 bases lining up with TRBD1. The CDR3 length is 17 residues. The germline V gene encodes CDR1 MGHRA and CDR2 YSYEKL. Germline trimming cut 4 bases from V and 0 bases from J; bases unmatched to any gene: 12. For the CDR3, the DNA is TGCGCCAGCAGCCCAGGGGGTTTGGACCAGAGCTCCTACGAGCAGTACTTC. It codes for CASSPGGLDQSSYEQYF.

The rearrangement joins TRBV27 to TRBJ1-6; no firm D call. CDR1 is MNHEY, CDR2 SMNVEV, per germline (reference sequence). V was shortened by 5 bases and J by 4 bases, with 9 bases between the two germline ends. This CDR3 has 14 residues. The CDR3 coding sequence is TGTGCCAGCAGTCCTACGATATATAATTCACCCCTCCACTTT. Amino acid sequence: CASSPTIYNSPLHF.

This chain joins TRBV7-2 and TRBJ2-7, with D tentatively TRBD1 or TRBD2 (6 bases each). The germline CDR1 and CDR2 sequences are SGHTA and FQGNSA. This CDR3 comprises 14 residues. Trimming removed 3 bases from V and 6 bases from J, with 15 bases in between. The CDR3, as DNA: TGTGCCAGCAGCTTCTCGGGGGCCGACACCGAGCAGTACTTC. It yields the protein CASSFSGADTEQYF.